This entry lists 24 T cell receptor beta chains sequenced from one sample in a study of Graves' ophthalmopathy and Graves' hyperthyroidism. Researchers took RNA transcripts and amplified TCR beta CDR3 regions from them. Second-round multiplex PCR followed a first-round RT-PCR using HTBI primers. TCRdb re-called the multiplex PCR reads through MiXCR, storing one row per CDR3 protein. In the table there are 1 million to 1.3 million distinct CDR3 sequences, 36% of which are singletons. The sample was peripheral blood or thyroid tissue (not recorded which). The receptors come from an adult man with Graves' hyperthyroidism.

This clonotype has at least ten counts. The genes are TRBV7-2 and TRBJ1-6, with 7 bases matching TRBD1. This CDR3 is built from 16 residues. J was trimmed by 3 bases and V by 5 bases; bases with no gene match: 7. CDR1 is SGHTA and CDR2 is FQGNSA in the germline V gene. The CDR3 DNA reads TGTGCCAGCAGCCTAAAAGGGACAGTCTATAATTCACCCCTCCACTTT. Its translation: CASSLKGTVYNSPLHF.

The gene calls are TRBV29-1 and TRBJ2-6, with 15 positions matching TRBD2. The germline gives CDR1 SQVTM, CDR2 ANQGSEA. There are 19 residues in the CDR3. Trimming at V came to 4 bases and at J to 4 bases, leaving 11 bases not matched to a gene. This chain's CDR3 is CSVAPSGLAGGQGANVLTF. CDR3 in DNA: TGCAGCGTTGCCCCCTCCGGACTAGCGGGAGGGCAAGGGGCCAACGTCCTGACTTTC.

The rearrangement links TRBV12-3 or TRBV12-4 to TRBJ2-2, with a possible D match to TRBD1 (6 bases). This CDR3 is 14 amino acids long. V was shortened by 4 bases and J by 5 bases, with 11 bases between the two germline ends. The DNA of the CDR3 is TGTGCCAGCAGTTCCTGGACAGAAACCGGGGAGCTGTTTTTT. Translating it yields CASSSWTETGELFF.

This clonotype showed up many times. V gene TRBV2 combines with J gene TRBJ2-5, with D tentatively TRBD1 or TRBD2 (5 bases each). The CDR3 is 14 residues long. The germline V gene has CDR1 SNHLY and CDR2 FYNNEI. Trimming removed 6 bases from V and 3 bases from J, with 14 bases in between. This CDR3 is CASRGTGWEETQYF. CDR3 nucleotides: TGTGCCAGCAGGGGGACGGGCTGGGAAGAGACCCAGTACTTC.

Of note for this clonotype: Being one base from a much bigger clone, this may be a read error. Written as DNA, the CDR3 is TGTGCCAGCGGCCAAGTATGGACAGGGGGCACCTACGAGCAGTACTTC. It is translated as CASGQVWTGGTYEQYF. The rearrangement links TRBV14 to TRBJ2-7; 11 bases map to TRBD1. From germline, CDR1 is SGHDN and CDR2 FVKESK. This CDR3 is 16 amino acids long.

This clonotype came up a few times. The rearrangement uses TRBV27 and TRBJ1-1, with TRBD1 as a possible D gene (6 bases). The CDR3 sequence is 14 residues long. Deletions cut 2 bases from V and 0 bases from J, with 7 bases between. From germline, CDR1 is MNHEY and CDR2 SMNVEV (reference sequence). The CDR3 sequence: CASSLHRVNTEAFF. The CDR3 DNA follows: TGTGCCAGCAGTTTACACAGGGTGAACACTGAAGCTTTCTTT.

This clonotype showed up many times. J is TRBJ1-1 and V is TRBV3-1; D gene ambiguous. Trimming removed 4 bases from V and 11 bases from J, with 17 bases in between. This CDR3 contains 13 residues. The germline V gene has CDR1 LGHDT and CDR2 YNNKEL (reference sequence). The chain's CDR3 is CASSPWQSGVAFF. The CDR3 bases are TGTGCCAGCAGCCCATGGCAGAGCGGTGTCGCTTTCTTT.

The chain has TRBV20-1 and TRBJ1-1, with D uncertain. Germline lookup yields CDR1 DFQATT and CDR2 SNEGSKA (reference sequence). CDR3 size: 13 residues. V was trimmed by 0 bases and J by 4 bases, leaving 9 bases between them. CDR3 loop: CSARERWGTEAFF. The CDR3 DNA is TGCAGTGCTAGAGAGCGATGGGGCACTGAAGCTTTCTTT.

This clonotype was detected only a few times. A much larger clone is a single base away; this may be a read error. J is TRBJ2-7 and V is TRBV10-3; possibly TRBD1 for D (6 bases). The CDR3 is made up of 15 amino acids. Germline lookup yields CDR1 ENHRY and CDR2 SYGVKD. The V end was cut by 5 bases, the J end by 0 bases, with 14 bases between. The CDR3 loop reads CAISLRTDSSYEQYF. CDR3 sequence (DNA): TGTGCCATCAGTCTAAGGACAGACAGCTCCTACGAGCAGTACTTC.

The chain employs TRBV29-1 and TRBJ2-7, with 8 positions matching TRBD1. Germline loops: CDR1 SQVTM, CDR2 ANQGSEA. The CDR3 is 15 residues long. Germline trimming cut 5 bases from V and 2 bases from J; bases unmatched to any gene: 11. The CDR3 DNA sequence: TGCAGCGTTAAAAATGTCGGGACAGGCACCTACGAGCAGTACTTC. This translates into CSVKNVGTGTYEQYF.

The V and J genes are TRBV10-2 and TRBJ2-7, with D unresolved. Trimming pared 3 bases from V and 0 bases from J, leaving 9 bases between. The germline gives CDR1 WSHSY, CDR2 SAAADI. This CDR3 contains 14 residues. CDR3 nucleotides: TGCGCCAGCAGTGACGGGTCTAGCTCCTACGAGCAGTACTTC. Protein sequence: CASSDGSSSYEQYF.

At least ten counts were recorded for this clonotype. The gene calls are TRBV14 and TRBJ1-1; D is possibly TRBD1 (6 bases). CDR1 is SGHDN, CDR2 FVKESK, per germline. The V and J ends lost 4 bases and 4 bases respectively, with 13 bases between them. The CDR3 is 14 residues long. The CDR3 loop is CASSLRTVGTEAFF. The CDR3 region has the DNA TGTGCCAGCAGCCTACGGACAGTAGGCACTGAAGCTTTCTTT.

This clonotype showed up many times. CDR3 sequence: CASSPGGRVAFF. The CDR3 DNA reads TGTGCCAGCAGCCCAGGAGGAAGGGTAGCTTTCTTT. The chain uses TRBV7-2 and TRBJ1-1; D gene ambiguous. The CDR3 runs 12 residues. CDR1 and CDR2 (germline): SGHTA, FQGNSA. Trimming took off 5 bases at V and 10 bases at J, with 14 bases between the two ends.

In this sample, this clonotype turned up many times. The chain combines TRBV7-2 with TRBJ1-2; a possible D gene is TRBD1 (5 bases). Between the trimmed V and J ends, which lost 4 bases and 2 bases, there was a span of 11 bases. The CDR3 loop spans 14 amino acids. Germline V CDR1 and CDR2: SGHTA, FQGNSA. CDR3 protein: CASSYADRNYGYTF. The CDR3 DNA follows: TGTGCCAGCAGCTACGCCGACAGAAACTATGGCTACACCTTC.

Only a few counts were recorded for this clonotype. The gene calls are TRBV2 and TRBJ2-6; TRBD2 is a possible D gene (7 bases). Per germline, CDR1 SNHLY and CDR2 FYNNEI. Trimming cost V 8 bases and J 18 bases, with 23 bases left between them. This CDR3 has 13 amino acids. The CDR3 spells CASASQSGGSSTF. CDR3 DNA: TGTGCCAGCGCGTCGCAGTCGGGGGGCAGTTCGACTTTC.

The rearrangement joins TRBV5-1 to TRBJ2-7, with unresolved D. CDR3 size: 16 residues. Trimming took 4 bases from V and 0 from J, leaving 17 bases between them. Germline V gene lookup returns CDR1 SGHRS and CDR2 YFSETQ. CDR3 loop: CASSPTGGLGSYEQYF. CDR3 nucleotide sequence: TGCGCCAGCAGCCCCACGGGTGGTCTGGGCTCCTACGAGCAGTACTTC. The whole variable domain, remainder taken from reference TRBV5-1 and TRBJ2-7, is KAGVTQTPRYLIKTRGQQVTLSCSPISGHRSVSWYQQTPGQGLQFLFEYFSETQRNKGNFPGRFSGRQFSNSRSEMNVSTLELGDSALYLCASSPTGGLGSYEQYFGPGTRLTVT.

This clonotype occurred many times. One end of the junction is discordant with germline, which a read error may explain. The chain joins TRBV2 to TRBJ2-5; unclear D gene. The CDR3 has 10 residues. The germline gives CDR1 SNHLY, CDR2 FYNNEI. The CDR3 protein is CASREETQYF. The CDR3 DNA is TGTGCCAGCAGGGAAGAGACCCAGTACTTC.

The chain recombines TRBV20-1 with TRBJ2-7, with TRBD1 matching over 7 bases. The CDR3 has 14 amino acids. Germline V gives CDR1 DFQATT, CDR2 SNEGSKA (reference sequence). The J segment lost 1 base and the V segment lost 3 bases, leaving 6 bases of the junction unmatched. The DNA of the CDR3 is TGCAGTGCTAGGGCCCAGGGGGTATCCTACGAGCAGTACTTC. Its protein product is CSARAQGVSYEQYF.

The chain carries TRBV29-1 and TRBJ2-5; 16 bases align to TRBD2. CDR1 SQVTM and CDR2 ANQGSEA come from the germline V gene. This CDR3 has 16 amino acids. The V and J ends lost 6 bases and 4 bases, in that order; junction bases with no gene match: 8. CDR3 coding DNA: TGCAGCGTAGGGACTAGCGGGAGGGCCATAAGAGAGACCCAGTACTTC. Its protein is CSVGTSGRAIRETQYF.

Only a few counts were recorded for this clonotype. V usage is TRBV2 and J usage is TRBJ1-5; a weak D match, TRBD1 (5 bases). The CDR3 runs 16 residues. Trimming shortened V by 0 bases and J by 2 bases, and 11 bases separated the two germline ends. The germline V gene has CDR1 SNHLY and CDR2 FYNNEI. CDR3 sequence: CASSEAGVGGNQPQHF. In DNA form, the CDR3 reads TGTGCCAGCAGTGAAGCAGGGGTGGGGGGCAATCAGCCCCAGCATTTT.

This clonotype came up many times. The chain uses TRBV7-3 and TRBJ1-5, with TRBD1 matching over 8 bases. This CDR3 has 17 residues. The V gene's germline CDR1 is SGHTA and CDR2 FQGTGA. V lost 5 bases and J lost 6; bases outside the gene matches: 15. The CDR3 loop is CASSRAGTGSGGQPQHF. The CDR3 nucleotides are TGTGCCAGCAGCCGAGCCGGGACAGGATCTGGGGGTCAGCCCCAGCATTTT. Complete variable domain (other parts from reference TRBV7-3 and TRBJ1-5): GAGVSQTPSNKVTEKGKYVELRCDPISGHTALYWYRQSLGQGPEFLIYFQGTGAADDSGLPNDRFFAVRPEGSVSTLKIQRTERGDSAVYLCASSRAGTGSGGQPQHFGDGTRLSIL.

Turning to this clonotype: An end of the junction does not agree with germline; a read error may underlie this. The chain carries TRBV19 and TRBJ2-6; D unclear. The germline CDR1 and CDR2 sequences are LNHDA and SQIVND (reference sequence). There are 14 residues in the CDR3. The CDR3 sequence: CASSKRTVRNTEAF. In DNA, the CDR3 is TGTGCCAGTAGTAAACGCACGGTGAGGAACACTGAAGCTTTC.

In its sample, this clonotype was seen many times. This rearrangement joins TRBV7-8 to TRBJ1-3, with D possibly TRBD1 on 5 matching bases. Deletions cut 5 bases from V and 0 bases from J, with 14 bases between. The CDR3 length is 16 residues. The germline V gene encodes CDR1 SGHVS and CDR2 FQNEAQ. The DNA of the CDR3 is TGTGCCAGCAGCGGGCTTCAGGGCAGCTCTGGAAACACCATATATTTT. It translates to CASSGLQGSSGNTIYF.

The chain employs TRBV2 and TRBJ2-6, with 7 bases identical to TRBD1. Trimming removed 3 bases from V and 0 bases from J; junction bases left unmatched: 5. Germline assignment: CDR1 SNHLY and CDR2 FYNNEI. The CDR3 loop spans 17 amino acids. In nucleotides, the CDR3 is TGTGCCAGCAGTGACCGGGACAGTACCTCTGGGGCCAACGTCCTGACTTTC. This codes for CASSDRDSTSGANVLTF.